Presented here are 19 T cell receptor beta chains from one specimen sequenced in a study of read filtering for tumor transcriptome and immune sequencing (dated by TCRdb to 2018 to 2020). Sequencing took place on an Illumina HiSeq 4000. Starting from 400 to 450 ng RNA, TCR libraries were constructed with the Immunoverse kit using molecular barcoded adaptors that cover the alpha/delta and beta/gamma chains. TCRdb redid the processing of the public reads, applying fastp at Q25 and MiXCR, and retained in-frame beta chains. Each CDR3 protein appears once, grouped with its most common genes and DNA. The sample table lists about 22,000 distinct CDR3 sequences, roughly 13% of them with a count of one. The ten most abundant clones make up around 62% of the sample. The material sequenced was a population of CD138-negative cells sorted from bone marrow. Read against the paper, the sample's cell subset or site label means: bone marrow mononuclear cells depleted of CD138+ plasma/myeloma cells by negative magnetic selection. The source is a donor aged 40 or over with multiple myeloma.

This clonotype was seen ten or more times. Written as DNA, the CDR3 is TGTGCCAGCAGCTTAAGCCCGTGGGACAGGGGTTGGTATGGCTACACCTTC. Its protein is CASSLSPWDRGWYGYTF. V usage is TRBV7-9 and J usage is TRBJ1-2; 10 nucleotides align to TRBD1. CDR1 is SEHNR and CDR2 is FQNEAQ in the germline V gene (reference sequence). CDR3 length: 17 residues. Trimming removed 2 bases from V and 5 bases from J; junction bases left unmatched: 11.

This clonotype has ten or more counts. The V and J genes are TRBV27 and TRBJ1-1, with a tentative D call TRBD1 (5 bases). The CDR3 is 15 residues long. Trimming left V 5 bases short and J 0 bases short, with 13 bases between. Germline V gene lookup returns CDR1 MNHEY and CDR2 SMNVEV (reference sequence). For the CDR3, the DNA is TGTGCCAGCAGTCCCTCGGGGGTGGTGAACACTGAAGCTTTCTTT. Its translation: CASSPSGVVNTEAFF.

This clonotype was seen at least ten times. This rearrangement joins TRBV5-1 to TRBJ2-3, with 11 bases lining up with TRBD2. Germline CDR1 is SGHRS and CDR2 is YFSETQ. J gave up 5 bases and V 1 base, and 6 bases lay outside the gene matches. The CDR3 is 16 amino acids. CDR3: CASSLPLAGVGDTQYF. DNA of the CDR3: TGCGCCAGCAGCTTGCCACTAGCGGGAGTTGGAGATACGCAGTATTTT.

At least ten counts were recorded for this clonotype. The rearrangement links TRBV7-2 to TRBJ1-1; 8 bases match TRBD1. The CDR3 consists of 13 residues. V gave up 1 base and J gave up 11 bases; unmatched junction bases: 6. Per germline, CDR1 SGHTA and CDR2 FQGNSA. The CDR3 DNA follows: TGTGCCAGCAGCTTAGGGACAGGGAGACGCGCTTTCTTT. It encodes CASSLGTGRRAFF.

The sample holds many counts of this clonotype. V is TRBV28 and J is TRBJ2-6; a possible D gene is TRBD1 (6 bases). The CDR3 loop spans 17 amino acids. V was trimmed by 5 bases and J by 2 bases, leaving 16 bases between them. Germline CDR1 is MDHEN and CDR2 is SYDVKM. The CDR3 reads CASSPPTGKAGANVLTF. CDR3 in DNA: TGTGCCAGCAGTCCTCCGACAGGAAAGGCTGGGGCCAACGTCCTGACTTTC.

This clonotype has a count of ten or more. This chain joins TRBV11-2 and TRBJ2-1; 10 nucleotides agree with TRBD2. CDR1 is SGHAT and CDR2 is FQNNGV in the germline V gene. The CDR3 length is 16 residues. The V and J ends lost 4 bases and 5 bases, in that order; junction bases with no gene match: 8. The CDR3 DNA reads TGTGCCAGCAGCTCAGGCGGACTAGCGGTAGACAATGAGCAGTTCTTC. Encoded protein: CASSSGGLAVDNEQFF.

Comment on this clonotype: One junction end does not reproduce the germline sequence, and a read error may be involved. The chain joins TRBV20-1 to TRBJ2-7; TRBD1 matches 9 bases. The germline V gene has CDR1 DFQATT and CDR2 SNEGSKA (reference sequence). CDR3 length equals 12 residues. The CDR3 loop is CSATGGAKARDF. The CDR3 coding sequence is TGCAGTGCAACAGGGGGCGCAAAGGCCAGGGACTTC.

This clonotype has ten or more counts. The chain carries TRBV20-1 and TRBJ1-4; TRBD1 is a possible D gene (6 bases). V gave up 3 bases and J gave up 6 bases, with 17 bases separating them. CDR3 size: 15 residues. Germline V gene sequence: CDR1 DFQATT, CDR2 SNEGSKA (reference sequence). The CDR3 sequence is CSASPLWGQDEKLFF. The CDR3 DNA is TGCAGTGCTAGTCCTTTGTGGGGGCAGGATGAAAAACTGTTTTTT.

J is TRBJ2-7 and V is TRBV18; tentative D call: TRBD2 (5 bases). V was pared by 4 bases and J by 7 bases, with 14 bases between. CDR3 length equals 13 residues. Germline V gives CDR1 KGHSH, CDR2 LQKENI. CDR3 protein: CASSLGVAREQYF. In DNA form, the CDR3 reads TGTGCCAGCTCACTCGGGGTAGCGAGGGAGCAGTACTTC.

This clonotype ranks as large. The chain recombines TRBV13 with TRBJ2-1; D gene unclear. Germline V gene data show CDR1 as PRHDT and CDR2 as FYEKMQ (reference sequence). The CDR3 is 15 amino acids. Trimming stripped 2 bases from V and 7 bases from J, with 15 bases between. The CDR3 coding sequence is TGTGCCAGCAGCTTAAACGTAGCAATCAGTAATGAGCAGTTCTTC. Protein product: CASSLNVAISNEQFF. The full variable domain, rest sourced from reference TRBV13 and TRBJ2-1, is AAGVIQSPRHLIKEKRETATLKCYPIPRHDTVYWYQQGPGQDPQFLISFYEKMQSDKGSIPDRFSAQQFSDYHSELNMSSLELGDSALYFCASSLNVAISNEQFFGPGTRLTVL.

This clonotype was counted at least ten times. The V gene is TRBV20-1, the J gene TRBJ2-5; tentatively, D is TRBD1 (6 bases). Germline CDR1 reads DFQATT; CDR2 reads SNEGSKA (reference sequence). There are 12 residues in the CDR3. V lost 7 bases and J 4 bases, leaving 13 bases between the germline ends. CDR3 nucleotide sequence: TGCAGTGGTAGGGGGAGTGCAGAGACCCAGTACTTC. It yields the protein CSGRGSAETQYF.

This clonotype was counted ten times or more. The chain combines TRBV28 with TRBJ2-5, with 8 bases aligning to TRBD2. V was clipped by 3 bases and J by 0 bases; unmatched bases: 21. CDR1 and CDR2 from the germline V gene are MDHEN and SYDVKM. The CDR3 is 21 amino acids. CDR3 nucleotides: TGTGCCAGCAGTTTTTCGGGGCTAGCGGGTGCAGTCCGACTAAACCAAGAGACCCAGTACTTC. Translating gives CASSFSGLAGAVRLNQETQYF. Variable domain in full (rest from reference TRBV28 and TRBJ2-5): DVKVTQSSRYLVKRTGEKVFLECVQDMDHENMFWYRQDPGLGLRLIYFSYDVKMKEKGDIPEGYSVSREKKERFSLILESASTNQTSMYLCASSFSGLAGAVRLNQETQYFGPGTRLLVL.

The CDR3 nucleotides read TGTGCCAGCTCCCGAGGGGCAGATACGCAGTATTTT. Translated, it gives CASSRGADTQYF. This chain uses TRBV28 with TRBJ2-3; the D gene could be TRBD1 or TRBD2 (5 bases each). Deletions cut 8 bases from V and 4 bases from J, with 10 bases between. Germline V CDR1 and CDR2: MDHEN, SYDVKM. The CDR3 consists of 12 residues.

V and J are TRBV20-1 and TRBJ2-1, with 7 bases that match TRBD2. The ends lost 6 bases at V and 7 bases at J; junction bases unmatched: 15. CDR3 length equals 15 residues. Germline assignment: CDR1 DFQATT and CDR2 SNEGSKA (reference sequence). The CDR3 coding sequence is TGCAGTGCCAGAAAGGTAACGGGAGGAGGAAATGAGCAGTTCTTC. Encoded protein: CSARKVTGGGNEQFF.

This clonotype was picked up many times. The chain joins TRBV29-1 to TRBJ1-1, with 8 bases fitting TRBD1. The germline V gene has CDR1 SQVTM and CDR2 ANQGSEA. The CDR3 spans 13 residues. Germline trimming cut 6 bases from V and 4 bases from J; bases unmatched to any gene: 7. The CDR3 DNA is TGCAGCGTGAACGGACAGGGAGGCACTGAAGCTTTCTTT. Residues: CSVNGQGGTEAFF.

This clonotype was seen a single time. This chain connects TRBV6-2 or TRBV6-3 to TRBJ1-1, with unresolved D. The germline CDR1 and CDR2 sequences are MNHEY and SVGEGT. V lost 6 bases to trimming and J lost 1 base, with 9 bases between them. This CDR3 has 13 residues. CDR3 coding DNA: TGTGCCAGCAGCCTAACAAGGAACACTGAAGCTTTCTTT. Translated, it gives CASSLTRNTEAFF.

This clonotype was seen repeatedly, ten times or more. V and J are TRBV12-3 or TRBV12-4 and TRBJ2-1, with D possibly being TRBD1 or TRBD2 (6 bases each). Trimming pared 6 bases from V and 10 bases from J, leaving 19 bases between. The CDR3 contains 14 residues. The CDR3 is CASSPRGLTVEQFF. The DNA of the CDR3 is TGTGCCAGCAGCCCCAGGGGACTCACGGTAGAGCAGTTCTTC.

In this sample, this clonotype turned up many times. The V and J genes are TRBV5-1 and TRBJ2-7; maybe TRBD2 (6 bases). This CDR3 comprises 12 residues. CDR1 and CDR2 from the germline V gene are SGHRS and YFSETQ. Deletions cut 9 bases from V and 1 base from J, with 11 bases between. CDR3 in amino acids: CATGRDSYEQYF. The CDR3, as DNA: TGCGCCACCGGGCGGGATTCCTACGAGCAGTACTTC.

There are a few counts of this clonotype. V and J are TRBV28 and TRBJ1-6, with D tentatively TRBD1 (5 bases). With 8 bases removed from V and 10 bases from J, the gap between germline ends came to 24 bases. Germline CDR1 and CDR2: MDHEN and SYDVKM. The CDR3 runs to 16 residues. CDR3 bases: TGTGCCAGCCACCCCGGGGCCGGCATGCCAGGCTCACCCCTCCACTTT. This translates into CASHPGAGMPGSPLHF.